These 14 T cell receptor beta chains were all obtained from the same sample, sequenced in a study of OX40 agonist ivuxolimab in advanced cancers. Here immunoSEQ multiplex PCR was the method, and the copy in TCRdb shows in-frame clones only, minus some. This table holds 54,000 or so clones, 80% found once. The sequencing used CD4+ or CD8+ T cells sorted from blood, collected in a trial of the OX40 agonist ivuxolimab. The source is an adult with an advanced solid tumor such as melanoma, head and neck, liver or kidney cancer.

This clone was detected a few times. The chain combines TRBV5-1 with TRBJ2-3; D assignment may be TRBD1 or TRBD2 (5 bases each). Trimming shortened V by 0 bases and J by 0 bases, and 11 bases separated the two germline ends. The CDR3 extends over 16 amino acids. CDR1 is SGHRS, CDR2 YFSETQ, per germline. The CDR3 spells CASSLDGALSTDTQYF. In DNA form, the CDR3 reads TGCGCCAGCAGCTTGGACGGGGCCCTTAGCACAGATACGCAGTATTTT.

This clone was seen only once. The J gene is TRBJ1-2, the V gene TRBV14, with a weak D call TRBD1 (5 bases). Germline V gives CDR1 SGHDN, CDR2 FVKESK. Between the trimmed V and J ends, which lost 3 bases and 8 bases, there was a span of 10 bases. The CDR3 consists of 12 residues. DNA of the CDR3: TGTGCCAGCAGCCAGGGGCTGGTGGGCTACACCTTC. It is translated as CASSQGLVGYTF.

This chain links TRBV28 with TRBJ1-1, with D possibly TRBD1 on 5 matching bases. The CDR3 contains 11 residues. V lost 3 bases and J 11 bases, leaving 10 bases between the germline ends. Germline values: CDR1 MDHEN, CDR2 SYDVKM. This chain's CDR3 is CASSLGREAFF. CDR3 DNA: TGTGCCAGCAGTTTGGGCAGGGAGGCTTTCTTT.

V is TRBV7-2 and J is TRBJ1-5; no firm D call. CDR3 size: 14 residues. Germline V gene data show CDR1 as SGHTA and CDR2 as FQGNSA. V was trimmed by 5 bases and J by 7 bases, leaving 15 bases between them. CDR3 DNA sequence: TGTGCCAGCAGCCCCGAGGCCCTGGGCCAGCCCCAGCATTTT. It codes for CASSPEALGQPQHF.

The rearrangement links TRBV7-8 to TRBJ1-5; maybe TRBD1 (6 bases). CDR3 length: 16 residues. Trimming removed 2 bases at V and 3 bases at J, with 14 bases between. Germline values: CDR1 SGHVS, CDR2 FQNEAQ. The CDR3 sequence: CASSLQTGDNNQPQHF. The CDR3 DNA sequence: TGTGCCAGCAGCTTACAGACAGGAGATAACAATCAGCCCCAGCATTTT.

The rearrangement links TRBV10-3 to TRBJ1-6; TRBD1 might be the D (5 bases). CDR3 length: 16 amino acids. Trimming stripped 4 bases from V and 7 bases from J, with 17 bases between. The germline V gene encodes CDR1 ENHRY and CDR2 SYGVKD. In DNA form, the CDR3 reads TGTGCCATCAGTGCCGAGGTTGGGACCGCAAATTCACCCCTCCACTTT. Its translation is CAISAEVGTANSPLHF.

The rearrangement joins TRBV7-2 to TRBJ1-2; no clear D gene. V gave up 2 bases and J gave up 5 bases, with 12 bases separating them. This CDR3 has 14 residues. In germline, CDR1 is SGHTA, CDR2 FQGNSA. This CDR3 reads CASSLPRTAYGYTF. The CDR3, as DNA: TGTGCCAGCAGCTTACCCAGGACCGCGTATGGCTACACCTTC.

The CDR3 reads CASSHLGQGAYEQYF. CDR3 DNA sequence: TGTGCCAGCAGCCACCTAGGACAGGGTGCCTACGAGCAGTACTTC. The chain is built from TRBV14 and TRBJ2-7, with 8 bases identical to TRBD1. The CDR3 consists of 15 residues. The germline V gene has CDR1 SGHDN and CDR2 FVKESK. V was clipped by 3 bases and J by 2 bases; unmatched bases: 6.

The rearrangement uses TRBV19 and TRBJ2-2; 11 bases agree with TRBD2. The CDR3 covers 20 residues. Trimming removed 5 bases from V and 0 bases from J; junction bases left unmatched: 14. Germline loops: CDR1 LNHDA, CDR2 SQIVND (reference sequence). CDR3 nucleotide sequence: TGTGCCAGTAGTCCGCGAAGCCCGGGACTAGCGGTCCCGAACACCGGGGAGCTGTTTTTT. Translated, it gives CASSPRSPGLAVPNTGELFF. Filled out from reference TRBV19 and TRBJ2-2, the complete variable domain reads DGGITQSPKYLFRKEGQNVTLSCEQNLNHDAMYWYRQDPGQGLRLIYYSQIVNDFQKGDIAEGYSVSREKKESFPLTVTSAQKNPTAFYLCASSPRSPGLAVPNTGELFFGEGSRLTVL.

This chain connects TRBV11-2 to TRBJ1-1; D unclear. The V end was cut by 1 base, the J end by 11 bases, with 17 bases between. This CDR3 is 14 amino acids long. Looked up from germline, CDR1 is SGHAT and CDR2 is FQNNGV. The CDR3 is CASSLAKGGQVAFF. DNA of the CDR3: TGTGCCAGCAGCTTAGCGAAGGGCGGGCAGGTGGCTTTCTTT.

A single count supports this clone. The V gene is TRBV7-2, the J gene TRBJ1-1; a possible D gene is TRBD1 (6 bases). Trimming removed 5 bases at V and 1 base at J, with 14 bases between. CDR1 and CDR2 (germline): SGHTA, FQGNSA. This CDR3 region has 15 residues. The CDR3 is CASSPAGTTNTEAFF. The CDR3 nucleotides read TGTGCCAGCAGCCCAGCCGGGACAACGAACACTGAAGCTTTCTTT.

The chain employs TRBV7-2 and TRBJ2-3, with 9 positions matching TRBD2. Trimming removed 5 bases from V and 2 bases from J; junction bases left unmatched: 8. The CDR3 spans 16 residues. The germline gives CDR1 SGHTA, CDR2 FQGNSA. CDR3 nucleotide sequence: TGTGCCAGCAGCCCTCATCTAGCGGGGATCACAGATACGCAGTATTTT. Its translation: CASSPHLAGITDTQYF. The full variable domain, completed using reference TRBV7-2 and TRBJ2-3, is GAGVSQSPSNKVTEKGKDVELRCDPISGHTALYWYRQSLGQGLEFLIYFQGNSAPDKSGLPSDRFSAERTGGSVSTLTIQRTQQEDSAVYLCASSPHLAGITDTQYFGPGTRLTVL.

The rearrangement uses TRBV19 and TRBJ1-2; 9 positions agree with TRBD1. J gave up 5 bases and V 10 bases, and 2 bases lay outside the gene matches. CDR1 is LNHDA, CDR2 SQIVND, per germline (reference sequence). CDR3 length equals 11 residues. DNA for the CDR3: TGTGCCACCGGACAGGGGTATGGCTACACCTTC. Its translation: CATGQGYGYTF. Based on the CDR3 plus reference TRBV19 and TRBJ1-2, the full variable domain is DGGITQSPKYLFRKEGQNVTLSCEQNLNHDAMYWYRQDPGQGLRLIYYSQIVNDFQKGDIAEGYSVSREKKESFPLTVTSAQKNPTAFYLCATGQGYGYTFGSGTRLTVV.

This clone has a handful of counts. The rearrangement uses TRBV19 and TRBJ2-1; tentatively, D is TRBD2 (5 bases). Germline CDR1 LNHDA, CDR2 SQIVND (reference sequence). This CDR3 has 14 residues. Trimming shortened V by 2 bases and J by 7 bases, and 12 bases separated the two germline ends. CDR3: CASSISGSNNEQFF. The DNA of the CDR3 is TGTGCCAGTAGTATAAGTGGGAGTAATAATGAGCAGTTCTTC. The variable domain in full, with the rest retrieved from reference TRBV19 and TRBJ2-1, is DGGITQSPKYLFRKEGQNVTLSCEQNLNHDAMYWYRQDPGQGLRLIYYSQIVNDFQKGDIAEGYSVSREKKESFPLTVTSAQKNPTAFYLCASSISGSNNEQFFGPGTRLTVL.